These 30 T cell receptor beta chains were sequenced from one sample in a study of T cells after yellow fever vaccination. MiXCR, applied by TCRdb to the 5' RACE reads, yields one record per CDR3 protein. The data show hundreds of thousands of distinct CDR3 sequences, around a sixth seen once. The source material was PBMCs, sampled 5 to 6 days after the first yellow fever vaccination. These TCRs come from a man between 18 and 29 years old who received the YFV17D yellow fever vaccine.

This clonotype was picked up a small number of times. This chain links TRBV7-9 with TRBJ1-4; D not certain. CDR1 and CDR2 (germline): SEHNR, FQNEAQ (reference sequence). The ends were cut back, 0 bases at V and 5 bases at J, with 7 bases in the middle. CDR3 length equals 14 residues. The CDR3 DNA is TGTGCCAGCAGCTTAGCCGTGGCAAATGAAAAACTGTTTTTT. Translating gives CASSLAVANEKLFF.

The chain is built from TRBV7-8 and TRBJ2-1; maybe TRBD2 (6 bases). The CDR3 totals 16 residues. Germline V gene data show CDR1 as SGHVS and CDR2 as FQNEAQ. V was shortened by 6 bases and J by 9 bases, with 24 bases between the two germline ends. The CDR3 DNA reads as TGTGCCAGCAGTCAAGGGCGCGGGGCCAAGGTTGGTGAGCAGTTCTTC. This translates into CASSQGRGAKVGEQFF. Full variable domain (outside the CDR3, taken from reference TRBV7-8 and TRBJ2-1): GAGVSQSPRYKVAKRGQDVALRCDPISGHVSLFWYQQALGQGPEFLTYFQNEAQLDKSGLPSDRFFAERPEGSVSTLKIQRTQQEDSAVYLCASSQGRGAKVGEQFFGPGTRLTVL.

This clonotype was detected only a few times. V and J are TRBV5-4 and TRBJ2-7, with D hard to call. Trimming took off 5 bases at V and 3 bases at J, with 15 bases between the two ends. The CDR3 is 14 residues long. Germline CDR1 SGHNT, CDR2 YYREEE (reference sequence). The CDR3 loop reads CASSREPIRYEQYF. In DNA, the CDR3 is TGTGCCAGCAGTCGAGAGCCGATTCGCTACGAGCAGTACTTC.

This clonotype was seen repeatedly, ten times or more. The gene calls are TRBV5-1 and TRBJ2-7; D might be TRBD1 (5 bases). The ends were cut back, 10 bases at V and 3 bases at J, with 17 bases in the middle. Germline loops: CDR1 SGHRS, CDR2 YFSETQ. The CDR3 consists of 13 residues. The CDR3 bases are TGCGCCGAGCCGAGCCAGGGCGTCTACGAGCAGTACGTC. Protein sequence: CAEPSQGVYEQYV.

The chain combines TRBV24-1 with TRBJ2-3; TRBD2 matches 8 bases. After removal of 7 bases from V and 2 bases from J, the junction contained 4 bases not matched to a gene. The CDR3 length is 14 residues. Germline CDR1 KGHDR, CDR2 SFDVKD. Here the CDR3 DNA reads TGTGCCACCAGAACTAGCGGTAACACAGATACGCAGTATTTT. This codes for CATRTSGNTDTQYF.

The table lists this clonotype with a few counts. The chain links TRBV11-3 to TRBJ2-2; D is unclear. The CDR3 totals 15 residues. The V end was cut by 5 bases, the J end by 5 bases, with 15 bases between. Germline V lookup: CDR1 SGHNT, CDR2 YENEEA. The CDR3 nucleotides read TGTGCCAGCAGCCCGTCGCATACACAAACCGGGGAGCTGTTTTTT. The encoded protein is CASSPSHTQTGELFF.

V and J are TRBV4-1 and TRBJ2-7; D remains ambiguous. CDR1 and CDR2 from the germline V gene are MGHRA and YSYEKL. This CDR3 has 14 amino acids. The V and J ends lost 4 bases and 3 bases respectively, with 13 bases between them. CDR3 sequence (DNA): TGCGCCAGCAGCCGAGACGTGGGTAACTACGAGCAGTACTTC. Residues: CASSRDVGNYEQYF.

The V and J genes are TRBV6-1 and TRBJ1-2, with D hard to call. CDR1 and CDR2 from the germline V gene are MNHNS and SASEGT. Trimming shortened V by 3 bases and J by 4 bases, and 12 bases separated the two germline ends. This CDR3 is built from 14 residues. CDR3 loop: CASSDRLWGYGYTF. CDR3 DNA: TGTGCCAGCAGTGACCGATTGTGGGGCTATGGCTACACCTTC.

This chain joins TRBV18 and TRBJ1-4; tentative D call: TRBD1 (6 bases). This CDR3 is built from 16 residues. From germline, CDR1 is KGHSH and CDR2 LQKENI. The V end lost 6 bases, the J end lost 4 bases, and 18 bases lay between the germline ends. The CDR3 sequence is CASSLHPTGINEKLFF. The CDR3 DNA sequence: TGTGCCAGCTCCCTCCACCCGACAGGAATTAATGAAAAACTGTTTTTT.

This clonotype was recorded many times. This chain connects TRBV5-4 to TRBJ2-2; D is perhaps TRBD1 or TRBD2 (5 bases each). Trimming shortened V by 4 bases and J by 2 bases, and 12 bases separated the two germline ends. This CDR3 spans 15 amino acids. From germline, CDR1 is SGHNT and CDR2 YYREEE (reference sequence). The CDR3 DNA reads as TGTGCCAGCAGCGCTGGGACGGGTAACACCGGGGAGCTGTTTTTT. It codes for CASSAGTGNTGELFF.

This clonotype was recorded a few times. V and J are TRBV4-1 and TRBJ2-7; TRBD2 might be the D (5 bases). The CDR3 is 15 amino acids. Germline V lookup: CDR1 MGHRA, CDR2 YSYEKL. The V and J ends lost 0 bases and 0 bases respectively, with 9 bases between them. The CDR3 region has the DNA TGCGCCAGCAGCCAAGACGGTGGGAGCTCCTACGAGCAGTACTTC. Encoded protein: CASSQDGGSSYEQYF.

The gene calls are TRBV10-3 and TRBJ1-2; TRBD1 might be the D (5 bases). The CDR3 extends over 13 amino acids. With 11 bases removed from V and 4 bases from J, the gap between germline ends came to 17 bases. Germline CDR1 reads ENHRY; CDR2 reads SYGVKD. The CDR3 here is CAVSSGTFYGYTF. The CDR3, as DNA: TGTGCCGTCTCTTCCGGGACCTTCTATGGCTACACCTTC.

This chain connects TRBV5-8 to TRBJ2-1; 7 nucleotides match TRBD2. The CDR3 runs 14 residues. The ends lost 7 bases at V and 1 base at J; junction bases unmatched: 5. The germline gives CDR1 SGHTS, CDR2 YDEGEE. For the CDR3, the DNA is TGTGCCAGCTCTAGCGGCCTTTCCTACAATGAGCAGTTCTTC. Protein sequence: CASSSGLSYNEQFF.

This clonotype was counted only a few times. A read error may account for a junction end that differs from germline. The rearrangement uses TRBV7-2 and TRBJ2-5; either TRBD1 or TRBD2 may fit D (5 bases each). The CDR3 runs 13 residues. The germline gives CDR1 SGHTA, CDR2 FQGNSA. CDR3 in amino acids: CASSLKRGEAQYF. CDR3 DNA: TGTGCCAGCAGCTTGAAAAGGGGAGAGGCCCAGTACTTC.

This clonotype was counted only a few times. The chain is built from TRBV7-2 and TRBJ2-2; maybe TRBD2 (5 bases). Trimming stripped 4 bases from V and 0 bases from J, with 12 bases between. The V gene's germline CDR1 is SGHTA and CDR2 FQGNSA. There are 16 residues in the CDR3. CDR3 protein: CASSSQRLTNTGELFF. The CDR3 DNA sequence: TGTGCCAGCAGCTCCCAGCGGCTCACGAACACCGGGGAGCTGTTTTTT.

The table lists this clonotype with a few counts. The chain joins TRBV11-3 to TRBJ1-4; D not certain. V was trimmed by 3 bases and J by 6 bases, leaving 2 bases between them. CDR1 is SGHNT and CDR2 is YENEEA in the germline V gene. The CDR3 is 11 amino acids. CDR3 coding DNA: TGTGCCAGCAGCTTTTATGAAAAACTGTTTTTT. It yields the protein CASSFYEKLFF.

The chain links TRBV7-9 to TRBJ2-1, with D possibly being TRBD1 (6 bases). V was clipped by 0 bases and J by 6 bases, with 12 bases between them. The CDR3 runs 15 residues. Germline values: CDR1 SEHNR, CDR2 FQNEAQ (reference sequence). In DNA form, the CDR3 reads TGTGCCAGCAGCTTAGCGCAGGGGCGAGTCAATGAGCAGTTCTTC. Its translation: CASSLAQGRVNEQFF. The entire variable domain, with the rest obtained from reference TRBV7-9 and TRBJ2-1, is as follows: DTGVSQNPRHKITKRGQNVTFRCDPISEHNRLYWYRQTLGQGPEFLTYFQNEAQLEKSRLLSDRFSAERPKGSFSTLEIQRTEQGDSAMYLCASSLAQGRVNEQFFGPGTRLTVL.

The J gene is TRBJ1-5, the V gene TRBV12-3 or TRBV12-4, with TRBD1 as a possible D gene (6 bases). V was shortened by 3 bases and J by 5 bases, with 11 bases between the two germline ends. The CDR3 spans 14 residues. The CDR3 here is CASSFRGRDQPQHF. CDR3 nucleotide sequence: TGTGCCAGCAGTTTTCGGGGGCGGGATCAGCCCCAGCATTTT.

This clonotype was observed a few times. The CDR3, as DNA: TGTGCCAGCAGCTTAGGGTCTAGCGGGGGGGTAGTCGGAGAGACCCAGTACTTC. It yields the protein CASSLGSSGGVVGETQYF. V and J are TRBV11-2 and TRBJ2-5; 12 bases are shared with TRBD2. The germline CDR1 and CDR2 sequences are SGHAT and FQNNGV. This CDR3 contains 18 residues. V dropped 1 base and J dropped 4; count of bases not matched to a gene: 10.

V is TRBV7-2 and J is TRBJ2-7, with no clear D. CDR1 and CDR2 (germline): SGHTA, FQGNSA. The V end lost 6 bases, the J end lost 4 bases, and 10 bases lay between the germline ends. CDR3 length equals 12 residues. CDR3 loop: CASSLTRYEQYF. The CDR3 coding sequence is TGTGCCAGCAGTCTAACGAGGTACGAGCAGTACTTC.

This clonotype was detected a few times. The chain uses TRBV7-9 and TRBJ2-1; 8 bases match TRBD1. Germline V gene sequence: CDR1 SEHNR, CDR2 FQNEAQ (reference sequence). V was pared by 4 bases and J by 3 bases, with 5 bases of the junction left unmatched. The CDR3 sequence is 15 residues long. The CDR3 spells CASSSSGGLYNEQFF. The CDR3, as DNA: TGTGCCAGCAGCTCCTCAGGGGGCCTCTACAATGAGCAGTTCTTC.

The gene calls are TRBV15 and TRBJ2-7; 9 nucleotides align to TRBD2. CDR3 length: 15 amino acids. Per germline, CDR1 LNHNV and CDR2 YYDKDF (reference sequence). The V and J ends lost 1 base and 7 bases, in that order; junction bases with no gene match: 8. DNA of the CDR3: TGTGCCACCAGCAGAGTTAAGCGGGGGGCCGTGGAGCAGTACTTC. Translation: CATSRVKRGAVEQYF.

CDR3 sequence: CASSLNPPNTEAFF. The CDR3 DNA is TGCGCCAGCAGCTTGAACCCGCCGAACACTGAAGCTTTCTTT. The chain couples TRBV5-1 to TRBJ1-1; D remains ambiguous. Looked up from germline, CDR1 is SGHRS and CDR2 is YFSETQ. The CDR3 extends over 14 amino acids. The germline V and J ends were trimmed by 1 base and 1 base, with 8 bases remaining between them.

This clonotype was seen only a few times. This chain joins TRBV5-1 and TRBJ1-1; 10 nucleotides match TRBD1. The V gene end was trimmed by 7 bases and the J gene end by 1 base; junction bases not matched to a gene: 13. Germline CDR1 and CDR2: SGHRS and YFSETQ. The CDR3 loop spans 17 amino acids. The DNA for the CDR3 is TGCGCCAGCGTCGACCGGGACAGGGGCTGGGGGAACACTGAAGCTTTCTTT. Translating it yields CASVDRDRGWGNTEAFF.

This clonotype was counted a few times. Here the CDR3 reads CASSQEDLPRGETQYF. CDR3 sequence (DNA): TGTGCCAGCAGCCAAGAAGACCTCCCTCGGGGGGAGACCCAGTACTTC. The chain has TRBV3-1 and TRBJ2-5; D might be TRBD2 (6 bases). This CDR3 has 16 amino acids. Germline CDR1 reads LGHDT; CDR2 reads YNNKEL (reference sequence). Trimming cost V 0 bases and J 5 bases, with 16 bases left between them.

J is TRBJ2-4 and V is TRBV15; 7 nucleotides agree with TRBD1. The J segment lost 0 bases and the V segment lost 0 bases, leaving 5 bases of the junction unmatched. Germline V CDR1 and CDR2: LNHNV, YYDKDF (reference sequence). The CDR3 has 17 amino acids. In nucleotides, the CDR3 is TGTGCCACCAGCAGAGATAGACAGGGAATAGCCAAAAACATTCAGTACTTC. The encoded protein is CATSRDRQGIAKNIQYF. Full variable domain (remainder filled in from reference TRBV15 and TRBJ2-4): DAMVIQNPRYQVTQFGKPVTLSCSQTLNHNVMYWYQQKSSQAPKLLFHYYDKDFNNEADTPDNFQSRRPNTSFCFLDIRSPGLGDTAMYLCATSRDRQGIAKNIQYFGAGTRLSVL.

The chain links TRBV15 to TRBJ2-7; D is unclear. Trimming removed 0 bases from V and 5 bases from J, with 11 bases in between. CDR1 LNHNV and CDR2 YYDKDF come from the germline V gene (reference sequence). This CDR3 has 14 residues. CDR3 loop: CATSRDGGPDEQYF. CDR3 DNA sequence: TGTGCCACCAGCAGAGATGGTGGACCGGACGAGCAGTACTTC.

This chain connects TRBV12-3 or TRBV12-4 to TRBJ2-1, with TRBD1 identical over 9 bases. CDR3 size: 15 residues. Unmatched junction bases numbered 10, after V lost 6 bases and J lost 7 bases. The CDR3 is CASSPQGAQGNEQFF. In DNA form, the CDR3 reads TGTGCCAGCAGCCCACAGGGGGCGCAGGGGAATGAGCAGTTCTTC.

This clonotype came up a few times. The chain couples TRBV12-3 or TRBV12-4 to TRBJ2-7; 7 bases are a match to TRBD2. The V and J ends lost 3 bases and 1 base, in that order; junction bases with no gene match: 6. This CDR3 comprises 15 residues. The CDR3 spells CASSFGGGPSYEQYV. The CDR3 DNA reads TGTGCCAGCAGTTTTGGGGGAGGGCCTTCCTACGAGCAGTACGTC.

This clonotype was seen a few times. The chain is built from TRBV5-4 and TRBJ2-2; D not resolved. Germline-derived CDR1 and CDR2 are SGHNT and YYREEE (reference sequence). The ends were cut back, 4 bases at V and 4 bases at J, with 14 bases in the middle. CDR3 length: 15 amino acids. CDR3 nucleotide sequence: TGTGCCAGCAGCCCGAAGAAGGCGAGCACCGGGGAGCTGTTTTTT. It codes for CASSPKKASTGELFF.